The rows below give T cell receptor beta chains drawn from one sample of a study of regulatory T cells in long-lasting Graves disease. TCRdb reprocessed the multiplex PCR reads with MiXCR, giving one entry per CDR3 protein. Of around 450,000 distinct CDR3 sequences listed, about 22% are singletons. Sequencing used peripheral blood mononuclear cells (PBMCs), obtained when the disease was refractory, from a patient treated with antithyroid drugs. The origin of the receptors is a female donor with Graves disease. The CDR3 runs from the conserved cysteine through the conserved F or W.

j_call: TRBJ2-7
v_call: TRBV6-1
cdr3_aa: CASSPTASYEQYF

j_call: TRBJ1-1
v_call: TRBV20-1
cdr3_aa: CSASSQVSVTEAFF

j_call: TRBJ2-7
v_call: TRBV20-1
cdr3_aa: CSARDLGQASYEQYF

j_call: TRBJ1-1
v_call: TRBV9
cdr3_aa: CASSVGSENTEAFF

j_call: TRBJ2-5
v_call: TRBV9
cdr3_aa: CASSATGTSIETQYF

j_call: TRBJ1-5
v_call: TRBV19
cdr3_aa: CASSPVSNQSQHF

j_call: TRBJ2-2
v_call: TRBV5-1
cdr3_aa: CASSLGRTVKNTGELFF

j_call: TRBJ1-2
v_call: TRBV12-3/TRBV12-4
cdr3_aa: CASSLSSTNYGYTF

j_call: TRBJ1-5
v_call: TRBV28
cdr3_aa: CASNTGHQPQHF

j_call: TRBJ1-2
v_call: TRBV28
cdr3_aa: CASSRRDYGYTF

j_call: TRBJ2-5
v_call: TRBV7-2
cdr3_aa: CASSLAGGRRETQYF

j_call: TRBJ1-1
v_call: TRBV7-9
cdr3_aa: CASSLVGGGEHTEAFF

j_call: TRBJ1-6
v_call: TRBV30
cdr3_aa: CAWSEQGDSPLHF

j_call: TRBJ2-7
v_call: TRBV27
cdr3_aa: CASSGTSDEQYF

j_call: TRBJ2-7
v_call: TRBV28
cdr3_aa: CASSLDTQPGLARYEQYF

j_call: TRBJ2-7
v_call: TRBV7-9
cdr3_aa: CASSSEGLTSDHEQYF

j_call: TRBJ1-1
v_call: TRBV3-1
cdr3_aa: CASSQSGQGRAEAFF

j_call: TRBJ2-5
v_call: TRBV6-5
cdr3_aa: CASSYSMSGRTKSETQYF

j_call: TRBJ1-1
v_call: TRBV7-2
cdr3_aa: CASSLVDRYTEAFF

j_call: TRBJ2-5
v_call: TRBV3-1
cdr3_aa: CASSQEGESWETQYF

j_call: TRBJ2-7
v_call: TRBV28
cdr3_aa: CASSPLRGKAYEQYF

j_call: TRBJ2-4
v_call: TRBV20-1
cdr3_aa: CSARGVGKNIQYF